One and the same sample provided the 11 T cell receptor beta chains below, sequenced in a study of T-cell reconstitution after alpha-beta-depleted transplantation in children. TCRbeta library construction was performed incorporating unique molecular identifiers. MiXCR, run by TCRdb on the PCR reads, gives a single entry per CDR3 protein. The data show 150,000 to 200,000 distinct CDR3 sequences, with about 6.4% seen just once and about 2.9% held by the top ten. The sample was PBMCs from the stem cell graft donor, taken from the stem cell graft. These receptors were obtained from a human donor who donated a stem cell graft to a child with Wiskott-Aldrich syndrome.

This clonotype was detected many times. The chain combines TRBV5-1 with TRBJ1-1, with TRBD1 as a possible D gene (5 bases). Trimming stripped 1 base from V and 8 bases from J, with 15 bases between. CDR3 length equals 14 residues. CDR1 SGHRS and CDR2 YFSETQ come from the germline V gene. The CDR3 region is CASSLTGPLSEAFF. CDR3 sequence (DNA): TGCGCCAGCAGCTTGACAGGACCCTTATCCGAAGCTTTCTTT. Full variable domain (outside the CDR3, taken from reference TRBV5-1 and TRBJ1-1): KAGVTQTPRYLIKTRGQQVTLSCSPISGHRSVSWYQQTPGQGLQFLFEYFSETQRNKGNFPGRFSGRQFSNSRSEMNVSTLELGDSALYLCASSLTGPLSEAFFGQGTRLTVV.

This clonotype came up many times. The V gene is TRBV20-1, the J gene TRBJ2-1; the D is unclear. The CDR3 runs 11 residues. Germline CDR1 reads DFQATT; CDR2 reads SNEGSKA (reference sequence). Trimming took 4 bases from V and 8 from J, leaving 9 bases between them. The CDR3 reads CSATREYEQFF. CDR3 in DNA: TGCAGTGCTACGCGAGAATATGAGCAGTTCTTC.

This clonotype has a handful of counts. The CDR3 DNA sequence: TGTGCCTGGAGGGCCATCGGGCTTCAAGAGACCCAGTACTTC. Translation gives CAWRAIGLQETQYF. The chain combines TRBV30 with TRBJ2-5; no reliable D call. Germline V gene data show CDR1 as GTSNPN and CDR2 as SVGIG (reference sequence). CDR3 length: 14 amino acids. V gave up 3 bases and J gave up 2 bases, with 13 bases separating them.

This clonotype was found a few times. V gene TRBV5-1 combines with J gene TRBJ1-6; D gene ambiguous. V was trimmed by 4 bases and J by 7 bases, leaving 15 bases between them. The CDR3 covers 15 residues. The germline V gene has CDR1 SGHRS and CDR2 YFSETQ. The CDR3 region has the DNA TGCGCCAGCAGCCCTTCGAGGGCCTCGAATTCACCCCTCCACTTT. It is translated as CASSPSRASNSPLHF.

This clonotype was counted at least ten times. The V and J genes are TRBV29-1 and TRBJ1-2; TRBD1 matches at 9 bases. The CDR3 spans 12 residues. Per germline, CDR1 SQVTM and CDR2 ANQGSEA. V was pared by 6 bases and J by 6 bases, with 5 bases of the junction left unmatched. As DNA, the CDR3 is TGCAGCGTCTCGGGACAGGGTAATGGCTACACCTTC. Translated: CSVSGQGNGYTF.

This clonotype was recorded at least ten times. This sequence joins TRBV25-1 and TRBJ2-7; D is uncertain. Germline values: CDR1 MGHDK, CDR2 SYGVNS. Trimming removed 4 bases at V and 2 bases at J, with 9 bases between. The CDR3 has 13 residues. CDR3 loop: CASSVPATYEQYF. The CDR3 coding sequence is TGTGCCAGCAGTGTTCCAGCCACCTACGAGCAGTACTTC.

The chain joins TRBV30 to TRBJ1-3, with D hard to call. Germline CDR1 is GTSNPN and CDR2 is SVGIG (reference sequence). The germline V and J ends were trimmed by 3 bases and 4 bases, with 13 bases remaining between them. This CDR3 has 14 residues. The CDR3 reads CAWRFPGMGNTIYF. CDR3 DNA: TGTGCCTGGAGGTTCCCCGGAATGGGAAACACCATATATTTT.

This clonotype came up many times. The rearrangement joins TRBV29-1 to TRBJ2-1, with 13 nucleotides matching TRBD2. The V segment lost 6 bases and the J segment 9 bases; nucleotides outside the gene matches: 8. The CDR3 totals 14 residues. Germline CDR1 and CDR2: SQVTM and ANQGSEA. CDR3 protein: CSVTLAGGLGEQFF. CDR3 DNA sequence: TGCAGCGTGACACTAGCGGGGGGGCTTGGTGAGCAGTTCTTC.

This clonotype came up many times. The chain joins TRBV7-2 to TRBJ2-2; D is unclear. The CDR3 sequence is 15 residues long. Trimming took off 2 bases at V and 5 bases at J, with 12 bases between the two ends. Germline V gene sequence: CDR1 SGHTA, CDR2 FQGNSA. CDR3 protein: CASSLSASETGELFF. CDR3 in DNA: TGTGCCAGCAGCTTATCCGCGTCTGAGACCGGGGAGCTGTTTTTT.

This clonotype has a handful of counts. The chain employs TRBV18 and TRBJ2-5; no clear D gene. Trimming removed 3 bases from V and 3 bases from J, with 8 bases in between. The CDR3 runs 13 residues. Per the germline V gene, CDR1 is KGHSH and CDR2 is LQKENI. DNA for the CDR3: TGTGCCAGCTCACCCCGGTCGGAAGAGACCCAGTACTTC. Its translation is CASSPRSEETQYF.

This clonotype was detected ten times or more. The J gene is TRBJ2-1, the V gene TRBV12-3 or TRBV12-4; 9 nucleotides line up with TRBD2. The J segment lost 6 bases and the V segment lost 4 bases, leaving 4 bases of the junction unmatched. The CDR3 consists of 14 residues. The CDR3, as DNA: TGTGCCAGCAGTTCCCCGGGACTAGCCAATGAGCAGTTCTTC. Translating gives CASSSPGLANEQFF.